Listed below are T cell receptor beta chains from one sample, sequenced in a study of shared clonotypes between healthy human individuals. Repertoires were generated with immunoSEQ multiplex PCR, while TCRdb's copy carries only in-frame clones and drops some. The sample shows over a million clones, around 82% of them seen only once. The source material was memory CD4+ T cells from PBMCs. These receptors were taken from a man between 18 and 29 years old in good health. Some clones in this sample may be carry-over from other donors' samples. Both conserved end residues are part of each CDR3. The D gene is left open where the match is weak. Clone size, where shown, is once, few, many, or a class for clones that have expanded.

j_call | v_call | d_call | clone_size | cdr3_aa | cdr3_nt
TRBJ1-1 | TRBV2 | - | - | CASSEDISAEAFF | TGTGCCAGCAGTGAAGACATATCAGCTGAAGCTTTCTTT
TRBJ2-1 | TRBV2 | - | - | CASSLQRSSYNEQFF | TGTGCCAGCAGTTTACAGCGGAGCTCCTACAATGAGCAGTTCTTC
TRBJ1-2 | TRBV29-1 | - | - | CSVGGTNYGYTF | TGCAGCGTGGGGGGTACTAACTATGGCTACACCTTC
TRBJ2-7 | TRBV7-9 | TRBD2 | - | CASSLAASGTTYEQYF | TGTGCCAGCAGCTTAGCGGCCAGCGGGACGACCTACGAGCAGTACTTC
TRBJ1-1 | TRBV6-5 | - | - | CASSSRRNTEAFF | TGTGCCAGCAGTTCTCGAAGGAACACTGAAGCTTTCTTT
TRBJ2-1 | TRBV11-3 | TRBD2 | - | CASSFKAGGLGEQFF | TGTGCCAGCAGCTTTAAGGCGGGAGGGCTGGGTGAGCAGTTCTTC
TRBJ2-5 | TRBV7-9 | - | many | CASSLGTSEGETQYF | TGTGCCAGCAGCTTAGGGACCAGCGAGGGGGAGACCCAGTACTTC
TRBJ2-1 | TRBV5-1 | TRBD2 | - | CASSLYQTSGYNEQFF | TGCGCCAGCAGCTTATACCAGACTAGCGGTTACAATGAGCAGTTCTTC
TRBJ2-7 | TRBV14 | TRBD1 | few | CASSQVAGQGALEQYF | TGTGCCAGCAGCCAGGTGGCTGGACAGGGGGCGTTGGAGCAGTACTTC
TRBJ2-5 | TRBV5-1 | TRBD1 | - | CASSSGTGQETQYF | TGCGCCAGCAGCTCGGGGACAGGCCAAGAGACCCAGTACTTC
TRBJ2-1 | TRBV7-6 | - | - | CASSLWKGRSSYNEQFF | TGTGCCAGCAGCTTATGGAAGGGTAGGAGCTCCTACAATGAGCAGTTCTTC
TRBJ2-7 | TRBV6-6 | - | - | CASTPTQYGAYEQYF | TGTGCCAGCACCCCCACTCAATACGGGGCCTACGAGCAGTACTTC
TRBJ2-1 | TRBV27 | - | many | CASSPPPAPYNEQFF | TGTGCCAGCAGCCCCCCCCCGGCGCCTTACAATGAGCAGTTCTTC
TRBJ2-1 | TRBV5-4 | TRBD2 | - | CASSGPSRTSGTYNEQFF | TGTGCCAGCAGCGGACCATCGAGAACTAGCGGGACCTACAATGAGCAGTTCTTC
TRBJ1-5 | TRBV4-1 | - | - | CASSQVPQSQPQHF | TGCGCCAGCAGCCAAGTCCCTCAGAGCCAGCCCCAGCATTTT
TRBJ1-4 | TRBV7-8 | - | once | CASSPWDGKNEKLFF | TGTGCCAGCAGCCCCTGGGACGGCAAGAATGAAAAACTGTTTTTT
TRBJ1-2 | TRBV20-1 | - | - | CSGQVNYGYTF | TGCAGTGGGCAAGTTAACTATGGCTACACCTTC
TRBJ1-2 | TRBV5-6 | - | - | CASSLGRTQGGYTF | TGTGCCAGCAGCCTCGGGAGGACCCAGGGTGGCTACACCTTC
TRBJ2-7 | TRBV4-2 | - | - | CASSQVLDRAYEQYF | TGTGCCAGCAGCCAAGTGCTCGATCGAGCCTACGAGCAGTACTTC
TRBJ2-1 | TRBV10-3 | TRBD2 | many | CAIRGNVAGTSYNEQFF | TGTGCCATCAGGGGGAATGTAGCGGGAACTAGCTACAATGAGCAGTTCTTC
TRBJ2-7 | TRBV2 | TRBD1 | - | CASRATGAAEQYF | TGTGCCAGCAGAGCCACAGGGGCGGCCGAGCAGTACTTC
TRBJ1-4 | TRBV6-5 | - | - | CASRRTGKTNEKLFF | TGTGCCAGCAGGCGCACAGGGAAAACTAATGAAAAACTGTTTTTT
TRBJ1-4 | TRBV6-1 | - | - | CASRTVATNEKLFF | TGTGCCAGCAGGACAGTCGCAACTAATGAAAAACTGTTTTTT
TRBJ1-2 | TRBV14 | TRBD1 | - | CASSFGQVFYGYTF | TGTGCCAGCAGCTTCGGACAGGTCTTTTATGGCTACACCTTC
TRBJ1-5 | TRBV28 | - | few | CASSPTVNSNQPQHF | TGTGCCAGCAGCCCGACAGTCAATAGCAATCAGCCCCAGCATTTT
TRBJ2-7 | TRBV5-6 | TRBD1 | - | CASSLYRGDEQYF | TGTGCCAGCAGCTTATACAGGGGCGACGAGCAGTACTTC
TRBJ2-5 | TRBV5-4 | - | once | CASSLDSSREYF | TGTGCCAGCAGCTTGGACTCCTCCCGGGAGTACTTC
TRBJ1-2 | TRBV2 | - | - | CASSEARRTPYYGYTF | TGTGCCAGCAGTGAAGCAAGGCGGACTCCTTACTATGGCTACACCTTC
TRBJ2-3 | TRBV18 | TRBD2 | - | CASSRLAASTDTQYF | TGTGCCAGCTCACGACTAGCTGCTAGCACAGATACGCAGTATTTT
TRBJ2-3 | TRBV10-3 | - | - | CAISESGSWHTQYF | TGTGCCATCAGTGAGTCGGGGAGCTGGCATACGCAGTATTTT
TRBJ1-2 | TRBV6-1 | - | - | CASSEAITRGQGYTF | TGTGCCAGCAGTGAAGCAATTACCAGGGGTCAAGGCTACACCTTC
TRBJ1-2 | TRBV11-2 | TRBD1 | - | CASRGQGPWDYGYTF | TGTGCCAGCAGAGGACAGGGGCCATGGGACTATGGCTACACCTTC
TRBJ1-2 | TRBV27 | - | - | CASSWAGTNYGYTF | TGTGCCAGCAGTTGGGCAGGCACTAACTATGGCTACACCTTC
TRBJ2-7 | TRBV5-5 | - | - | CASSLKWTDIPYEQYF | TGTGCCAGCAGCTTGAAATGGACAGATATTCCCTACGAGCAGTACTTC
TRBJ1-2 | TRBV7-2 | TRBD1 | - | CASSLRDRVAGYTF | TGTGCCAGCAGCCTCCGGGACAGGGTTGCTGGCTACACCTTC
TRBJ2-5 | TRBV5-1 | TRBD2 | - | CASSGGLAGGETQYF | TGCGCCAGCAGCGGCGGACTAGCGGGAGGCGAGACCCAGTACTTC
TRBJ2-3 | TRBV27 | - | once | CASSSPGMSTDTQYF | TGTGCCAGCAGTTCCCCAGGGATGAGCACAGATACGCAGTATTTT
TRBJ1-4 | TRBV30 | - | - | CAWKGVGEKLFF | TGTGCCTGGAAAGGGGTAGGGGAAAAACTGTTTTTT
TRBJ1-2 | TRBV28 | - | once | CASSFGSVGGYTF | TGTGCCAGCAGTTTCGGCAGTGTCGGTGGCTACACCTTC
TRBJ1-4 | TRBV7-2 | - | - | CASSFGGNEKLFF | TGTGCCAGCAGCTTTGGCGGTAATGAAAAACTGTTTTTT
TRBJ2-7 | TRBV28 | TRBD2 | once | CASSLSSGMTHSYEQYF | TGTGCCAGCAGTTTATCTAGCGGGATGACCCACTCCTACGAGCAGTACTTC
TRBJ1-2 | TRBV5-6 | TRBD1 | - | CATRTGPSEGYGYTF | TGTGCCACCAGGACAGGGCCCTCCGAGGGCTATGGCTACACCTTC
TRBJ1-2 | TRBV7-9 | - | - | CASSLDIQGGGYTF | TGTGCCAGCAGCTTAGATATCCAGGGTGGAGGCTACACCTTC
TRBJ1-2 | TRBV9 | - | - | CASSVADGGKYGYTF | TGTGCCAGCAGCGTAGCTGACGGGGGAAAATATGGCTACACCTTC
TRBJ2-3 | TRBV6-1 | TRBD2 | - | CASSRPGLASDTQYF | TGTGCCAGCAGTAGGCCGGGACTAGCGTCCGATACGCAGTATTTT
TRBJ2-1 | TRBV10-1 | - | - | CASSESPRRRWNEQFF | TGCGCCAGCAGTGAGTCGCCCCGGCGCCGGTGGAATGAGCAGTTCTTC
TRBJ1-3 | TRBV30 | - | many | CAWKHHSGNTIYF | TGTGCCTGGAAGCACCACTCTGGAAACACCATATATTTT
TRBJ2-6 | TRBV2 | TRBD2 | - | CASTLERLAGSGANVLTF | TGTGCCAGCACCTTAGAAAGACTAGCGGGATCTGGGGCCAACGTCCTGACTTTC
TRBJ2-7 | TRBV14 | - | - | CASSQTQLYDEQYF | TGTGCCAGCAGCCAAACCCAACTTTATGACGAGCAGTACTTC
TRBJ2-3 | TRBV11-2 | - | - | CASSWSTDTQYF | TGTGCCAGCAGCTGGAGCACAGATACGCAGTATTTT